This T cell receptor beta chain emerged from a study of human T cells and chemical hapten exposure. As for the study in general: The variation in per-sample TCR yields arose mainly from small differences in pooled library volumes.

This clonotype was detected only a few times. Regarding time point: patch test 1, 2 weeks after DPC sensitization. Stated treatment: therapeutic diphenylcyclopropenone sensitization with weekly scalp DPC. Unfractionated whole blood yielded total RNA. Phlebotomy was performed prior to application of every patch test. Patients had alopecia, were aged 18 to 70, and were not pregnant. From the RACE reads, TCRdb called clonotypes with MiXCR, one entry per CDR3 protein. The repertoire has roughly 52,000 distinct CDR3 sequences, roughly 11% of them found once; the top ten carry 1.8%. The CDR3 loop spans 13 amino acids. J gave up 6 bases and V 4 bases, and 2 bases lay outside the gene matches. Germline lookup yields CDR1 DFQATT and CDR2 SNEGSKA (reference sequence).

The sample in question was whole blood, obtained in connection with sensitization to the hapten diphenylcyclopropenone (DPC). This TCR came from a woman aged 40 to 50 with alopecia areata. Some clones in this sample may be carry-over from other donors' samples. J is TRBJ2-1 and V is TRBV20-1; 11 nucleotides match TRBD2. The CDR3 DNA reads TGCAGTGCTATAGCGGGGGGGTCCAATGAGCAGTTCTTC. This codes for CSAIAGGSNEQFF.